What follows is one T cell receptor (beta chain) and its context. This clone has more than one count but fewer than ten. Its antigen remains unidentified. No quality values exist for individual bases; no much larger clone is one base distant. The cohort comprised around 700 healthy bone marrow donors. At the time of sampling, every cohort member was nominally healthy, though immune exposures that went unrecorded were likely present. The donor tested CMV seropositive and was one of the 289 seropositive cohort members. Every donor gave a peripheral blood sample, and the peripheral blood mononuclear cells from that sample were used for TCR beta sequencing. Genomic DNA was extracted from the blood cell samples with the Qiagen DNeasy Blood Extraction Kit. Via the germline V gene (reference sequence), CDR1 is SEHNR and CDR2 FQNEAQ. The CDR3 starts with the cysteine, ends with the phenylalanine, and has 14 residues. The only DNA kept is the CDR3, 42 bases in frame from the first base. V is reduced by 1 base and J by 5 bases, leaving a spacing of 10 bases between them.

This specimen comes from a study of cytomegalovirus exposure and HLA in healthy donors (dated by TCRdb to about 2017). Turning to the overall study: In an earlier analysis of fewer than 750 of the donors, approximately 260 Gb of sequence data and some 100 million unique TCR beta sequences from about 179 million T cells were reported. All discovery cohort repertoires had been generated using a single sequencing platform. To predict cytomegalovirus infection status, the study brought together high-throughput TCR immunosequencing, statistical association of individual TCRs with disease status, and machine learning. Class I and class II HLA loci were covered by the typing at four-digit resolution. The genetic ancestry cluster associated with self-reported Caucasian donors included roughly four fifths of the roughly 410 genotyped donors. The study used immunosequencing to profile the T cell repertoires of several hundred subjects and linked those repertoires to cytomegalovirus serostatus. The number of typed donors differed by locus: roughly 620-630 for A, B, C, DRB1 and DQB1; 522 for DQA1; some 610 for DPA1; and some 430 for DPB1. Approximately 310 gigabases of sequencing data and tens of millions of unique TCR sequences were included in an early release covering about 600 HLA-typed donors. Donor age, sex, ethnicity and CMV serostatus were compiled alongside the repertoire data. Several DR-DQ haplotypes were handled as single units for association and clustering because linkage in the cohort was strong. In a later genetic analysis, genome-wide SNP genotypes for about three fifths of the roughly 670 donors were used, and that subset was treated as a discovery cohort. A later analysis re-examined previously published TCR beta repertoires from 500 to 700 donors and added high-resolution HLA genotyping to investigate patterns of TCR occurrence. On average, approximately 250,000 unique TCR beta nucleotide sequences were sequenced per donor among some 430 genotyped donors of the cohort, with roughly a sixth of those sequences being non-productive. Rather than using new phenotypic data, the later analysis identified candidate immune exposures from TCR beta sequences and from how often those sequences occurred across donors. An earlier analysis of around 580 of the donors used high-throughput TCR beta sequencing to judge whether each TCR beta V gene segment behaved as functional or pseudogenic. The study aimed to test whether cataloging public T cell receptors could reveal signatures of past pathogen exposure. In addition to the first cohort of about 650 subjects, a separate validation cohort of approximately 130 different subjects was used. General study outcomes and caveats: Most TCR sequences were observed very rarely across donors, whereas some public TCRs were present in many individuals. A further reported finding was that TCR beta sequences accurately predicted the HLA-A and HLA-B alleles for most subjects in the first cohort. An association between a missense DCLRE1C variant and V-gene and J-gene trimming of TCR beta chains was found in a later genetic analysis and replicated in an independent cohort. According to the authors, the approach could potentially be generalized to other disease states and immunological phenotypes. A later analysis reported that several top co-occurrence clusters appeared linked to parvovirus B19, influenza, CMV and Epstein-Barr virus. In both the original and validation cohorts, the classifier was reported to diagnose cytomegalovirus status with high specificity and sensitivity. CMV serostatus was the only immune exposure information available for the cohort. In the study, about 150 TCR beta chains were listed as associated with cytomegalovirus. In a later analysis, most CMV-associated TCR beta chains were found to appear HLA-restricted, with HLA associations seemingly driven largely by CMV exposure. An earlier analysis of 587 of the donors showed that most TCR beta V segments appeared in productive rearrangements either about 90% or about 30% of the time, which broadly matched IMGT annotations. A later analysis found that TCR association rates varied across HLA loci, with DRB1 alleles showing the most associated TCRs and HLA-C alleles the fewest. Linkage disequilibrium might explain the correlated functional status among segregating V segments, but an unknown experimental factor could not be ruled out. Strong co-occurrence of HLA alleles, especially DR and DQ, made assigning TCR associations to individual alleles difficult. Some IMGT-functional V segments, including TRBV6-2 and TRBV6-3, could not be told apart with the 87-base-pair reads, so those segments were excluded. Sequencing depth was assumed to be roughly uniform across donors in the presence/absence analyses, though that assumption may not hold. The sequencing pipeline was judged likely to have produced a cluster of highly shared sequence variants as a technical artifact. The earlier analysis of some 540 of the donors excluded roughly 17 rarely observed V segments, including chromosome 9 orphons, because counts were too low. In vitro tests confirmed that a few of the cytomegalovirus-associated TCR beta chains recognize cytomegalovirus antigens. Compared with equally common non-associated chains, HLA-associated TCR beta chains in a later analysis were more clonally expanded and had lower generation probabilities. In this cohort, only TCR beta chains were sequenced, and detectable features were limited by the absence of alpha or paired-chain data. In a later genetic analysis, fewer N-insertions in productive TCRs were reported among donors in an Asian-associated ancestry cluster than the roughly 640-donor mean. At a false discovery rate of 0.05, a later analysis linked 15,000 to 20,000 TCR beta sequences to specific HLA alleles. Because HLA typing was missing for some donors at each locus, association tests included only the typed subset.

The library was generated by the immunoSEQ multiplex PCR assay. A mixture of 60 forward primers for TCR Vbeta segments and 13 reverse primers for TCR Jbeta segments was used in the multiplex PCR. The CDR3 region of rearranged TCR beta genes was amplified from genomic DNA by a multiplex PCR assay. On the Illumina HiSeq System, the amplified TCR beta libraries were sequenced as 87-base-pair reads. The published analysis was carried out like this. A later analysis tallied around 82 million unique TCR beta chains across the 700 or so repertoires, and roughly 11 million of those chains were shared by two or more donors. To remove PCR and sequencing errors, raw reads were error-corrected and collapsed into unique sequences using a nearest-neighbor algorithm that merged closely related sequences. CDR3 sequences were aligned to IMGT reference sequences to assign V, D and J gene segments. For a sequence to be retained, a match of at least six nucleotides to both a V gene segment and a J gene segment was required. Rearrangements were called productive when the CDR3 lacked stop codons and stayed in frame with V and J; all others were non-productive. Following IMGT convention, CDR3 was defined as the stretch from the second conserved V-encoded cysteine to the conserved J-encoded phenylalanine. In an earlier analysis of around 640 of the donors, sequences lacking an unambiguous match to a single V gene segment were excluded. In an earlier analysis of 587 of the donors, V segments were called functional above 56.7% productive rearrangements and were called segregating when the between-donor standard deviation exceeded 5%. To diagnose cytomegalovirus status from the catalog of TCR beta chain sequences, a statistical classification framework was built. In a later analysis, TCR nucleotide sequences were compared against IMGT/GENE-DB human TR gene sequences so that V and J genes could be assigned. A later analysis assigned CDR3 sequences and most-parsimonious VDJ recombination scenarios with the TCRdist pipeline. A later analysis defined each TCR beta chain by its CDR3 amino acid sequence plus V-gene family, and excluded reads lacking a unique V-gene family. As a way to deal with suspected cross-contamination and a sequencing artifact, a later analysis dropped approximately 570 nucleotide sequences that were highly shared and had low generation probability. A later analysis calculated a clonal expansion index for each public chain from normalized within-repertoire ranks of inferred template counts. In a later analysis, generation probabilities were computed with a VDJ recombination model fitted to out-of-frame rearrangements, and the resulting probabilities were checked against IGoR. Hypergeometric tests were used in a later analysis to score TCR-TCR, TCR-HLA and TCR-CMV co-occurrence, with a repertoire-size bias correction applied to the TCR pairs. To estimate false discovery rates, a later analysis permuted the HLA or CMV assignments 20 times. In a later analysis, co-occurring TCRs were grouped using DBSCAN, and TCRdist sequence similarity was added for clustering within HLA-allele-positive subsets. Repertoires with fewer than 30,000 or more than 120,000 public chains were left out of co-occurrence clustering, as were a handful of repertoires with anomalous nucleotide sharing. The immuneACCESS repertoire file appears here via TCRdb, limited to in-frame rearrangements. These files lack a portion of the clones; in checked studies, under half of the deficit traces to unresolved V genes, and the cause of the others is not known. V and J calls and clone size are given by that table; D and trimming were obtained from the DNA. This sample is represented by roughly 190,000 clones; roughly 12% of them were singletons. Of the sample, roughly 7.7% is held by the ten largest clones.

The receptor was derived from a man aged 45 to 65 in good health and CMV-seropositive. Input material: PBMCs. The chain is encoded by TRBV7-9 joined to TRBJ2-3; there is no confident call for the D gene. CDR3 protein: CASSLEPGVDTQYF. The DNA sequence reads TGTGCCAGCAGCTTAGAACCCGGTGTAGATACGCAGTATTTT.